Below are 16 T cell receptor beta chains sequenced from a single sample in a study of response to subunit inactivated influenza vaccine. MiXCR was run by TCRdb on the RT-PCR reads, yielding one entry per CDR3 protein. The sample has about 540,000 distinct CDR3 sequences, roughly 23% seen once. This sample also appeared in a second study, on T cells expressing NK-cell markers. That work adds: The authors made TCR beta cDNA libraries by 5'RACE template switching. This switching added a universal primer site and UMIs.

The source was CD4+ T cells sorted from PBMCs, collected 11 to 12 days after vaccination. Source of these receptors: a man aged 45 to 65 who received an inactivated influenza vaccine.

This clonotype has at least ten counts. This chain joins TRBV24-1 and TRBJ2-1; D unresolved. CDR3 length equals 15 residues. Germline V gene data show CDR1 as KGHDR and CDR2 as SFDVKD. Trimming left V 3 bases short and J 0 bases short, with 8 bases between. The CDR3 region is CATSDHGSSYNEQFF. The CDR3 region has the DNA TGTGCCACCAGTGATCACGGTAGCTCCTACAATGAGCAGTTCTTC.

The chain links TRBV20-1 to TRBJ2-7; tentatively, D is TRBD2 (7 bases). The germline gives CDR1 DFQATT, CDR2 SNEGSKA (reference sequence). The length of the CDR3 is 12 residues. With 6 bases removed from V and 7 bases from J, the gap between germline ends came to 16 bases. In DNA, the CDR3 is TGCAGTGCGGACATTAGGGGGGGTGAGCAGTACTTC. This sequence encodes CSADIRGGEQYF.

This clonotype has just a few counts. The J gene is TRBJ2-3, the V gene TRBV28; perhaps TRBD2 as D (7 bases). The V gene lost 6 bases and the J gene lost 0 bases, with 22 bases spanning the gap. The germline V gene has CDR1 MDHEN and CDR2 SYDVKM. This CDR3 comprises 18 residues. The CDR3, as DNA: TGTGCCAGCAGCAGAGGGGGGGAGCGACGGGGGAGCACAGATACGCAGTATTTT. Its protein is CASSRGGERRGSTDTQYF.

The chain combines TRBV7-2 with TRBJ2-3, with D unclear. Trimming took off 1 base at V and 8 bases at J, with 13 bases between the two ends. Germline V gene lookup returns CDR1 SGHTA and CDR2 FQGNSA. This CDR3 has 14 residues. This chain's CDR3 is CASSLGTQVGTQYF. The CDR3 DNA is TGTGCCAGCAGCTTAGGGACCCAAGTAGGTACGCAGTATTTT. Filled out from reference TRBV7-2 and TRBJ2-3, the complete variable domain reads GAGVSQSPSNKVTEKGKDVELRCDPISGHTALYWYRQSLGQGLEFLIYFQGNSAPDKSGLPSDRFSAERTGGSVSTLTIQRTQQEDSAVYLCASSLGTQVGTQYFGPGTRLTVL.

This clonotype was picked up a small number of times. The gene calls are TRBV4-1 and TRBJ1-5, with 8 bases aligning to TRBD1. After removal of 1 base from V and 2 bases from J, the junction contained 7 bases not matched to a gene. This CDR3 is 17 amino acids long. Looked up from germline, CDR1 is MGHRA and CDR2 is YSYEKL. CDR3 coding DNA: TGCGCCAGCAGCCAAGCCGGCGGACAGGGTGGCAATCAGCCCCAGCATTTT. Amino acids: CASSQAGGQGGNQPQHF.

This chain joins TRBV10-3 and TRBJ1-2; no clear D. Germline CDR1 ENHRY, CDR2 SYGVKD. The CDR3 loop spans 11 amino acids. Trimming cost V 6 bases and J 8 bases, with 10 bases left between them. The CDR3 is CAISGQDGYTF. Written as DNA, the CDR3 is TGTGCCATCAGCGGGCAGGACGGCTACACCTTC.

This clonotype was recorded a few times. This chain uses TRBV12-3 or TRBV12-4 with TRBJ1-5, with D possibly matching TRBD1 (5 bases). This CDR3 contains 15 residues. Trimming removed 5 bases from V and 3 bases from J, with 14 bases in between. The CDR3 protein is CASSAFGGNNQPQHF. In nucleotides, the CDR3 is TGTGCCAGCAGTGCCTTCGGGGGGAACAATCAGCCCCAGCATTTT.

This clonotype showed up just a few times. A much bigger clone sits one base away, suggesting this may be a read error. The rearrangement uses TRBV6-2 or TRBV6-3 and TRBJ2-2; TRBD1 might be the D (6 bases). Germline lookup yields CDR1 MNHEY and CDR2 SVGEGT. V lost 6 bases to trimming and J lost 1 base, with 9 bases between them. The CDR3 sequence is 14 residues long. The CDR3 reads CASSRTVNTGELFF. In nucleotides, the CDR3 is TGTGCCAGCAGCCGGACAGTGAACACCGGGGAGCTGTTTTTT.

The sample holds a few counts of this clonotype. This rearrangement joins TRBV5-1 to TRBJ2-3; no firm D call. CDR1 and CDR2 from the germline V gene are SGHRS and YFSETQ. The CDR3 has 14 amino acids. Trimming stripped 0 bases from V and 3 bases from J, with 8 bases between. The DNA of the CDR3 is TGCGCCAGCAGCTTGGCCGCGGAGACAGATACGCAGTATTTT. Encoded protein: CASSLAAETDTQYF.

The CDR3 loop reads CASRTLSGELFF. CDR3 nucleotides: TGTGCCAGCAGAACACTCTCGGGGGAGCTGTTTTTT. V usage is TRBV6-5 and J usage is TRBJ2-2; D not certain. Looked up from germline, CDR1 is MNHEY and CDR2 is SVGAGI. Trimming removed 6 bases from V and 8 bases from J, with 10 bases in between. CDR3 length: 12 amino acids.

This clonotype has a single count. The chain employs TRBV5-1 and TRBJ2-5; no clear D. There are 16 residues in the CDR3. The ends were cut back, 0 bases at V and 5 bases at J, with 17 bases in the middle. Germline assignment: CDR1 SGHRS and CDR2 YFSETQ. The chain's CDR3 is CASSLAVRSRGETQYF. The CDR3 DNA reads as TGCGCCAGCAGCTTGGCGGTCAGGTCCCGCGGCGAGACCCAGTACTTC.

J is TRBJ2-7 and V is TRBV5-1; no definite D call. Germline V gene data show CDR1 as SGHRS and CDR2 as YFSETQ. CDR3 length: 19 amino acids. V lost 1 base and J lost 0, with 23 bases in between. CDR3 sequence reads: CASSLMLMSGSRVSYEQYF. In nucleotides, the CDR3 is TGCGCCAGCAGCTTGATGTTGATGTCTGGTAGTAGGGTCTCCTACGAGCAGTACTTC.

This clonotype was detected only a few times. The rearrangement links TRBV20-1 to TRBJ2-1, with 8 bases identical to TRBD1. Germline CDR1 is DFQATT and CDR2 is SNEGSKA (reference sequence). This CDR3 has 15 residues. The junction had 12 bases not matched to a gene; V was cut back by 5 bases and J by 6 bases. The CDR3 loop is CSAPRTGRNSNEQFF. The CDR3 DNA is TGCAGTGCTCCCCGGACAGGGAGGAATTCCAATGAGCAGTTCTTC.

This clonotype was found a few times. The chain combines TRBV12-3 or TRBV12-4 with TRBJ2-2; TRBD1 might be the D (6 bases). Deletions cut 7 bases from V and 0 bases from J, with 9 bases between. The CDR3 extends over 14 amino acids. The CDR3 coding sequence is TGTGCCAGCATCGGACAGTCGAACACCGGGGAGCTGTTTTTT. This gives the protein CASIGQSNTGELFF.

The chain has TRBV5-1 and TRBJ2-1; 10 bases align to TRBD1. V lost 4 bases, J lost 6 bases, and 7 bases stayed unmatched. Germline V gene lookup returns CDR1 SGHRS and CDR2 YFSETQ. This CDR3 comprises 15 residues. CDR3 sequence: CASSPGTGDRNEQFF. The CDR3 nucleotides read TGCGCCAGCAGCCCCGGGACAGGGGACCGCAATGAGCAGTTCTTC. Full variable domain (missing parts from reference TRBV5-1 and TRBJ2-1): KAGVTQTPRYLIKTRGQQVTLSCSPISGHRSVSWYQQTPGQGLQFLFEYFSETQRNKGNFPGRFSGRQFSNSRSEMNVSTLELGDSALYLCASSPGTGDRNEQFFGPGTRLTVL.

The chain joins TRBV5-1 to TRBJ2-2; weak D call: TRBD1 (6 bases). The germline CDR1 and CDR2 sequences are SGHRS and YFSETQ. This CDR3 region has 15 residues. The V end lost 3 bases, the J end lost 0 bases, and 9 bases lay between the germline ends. The CDR3 coding sequence is TGCGCCAGCAGCTGGACAGACGCGAACACCGGGGAGCTGTTTTTT. This codes for CASSWTDANTGELFF.